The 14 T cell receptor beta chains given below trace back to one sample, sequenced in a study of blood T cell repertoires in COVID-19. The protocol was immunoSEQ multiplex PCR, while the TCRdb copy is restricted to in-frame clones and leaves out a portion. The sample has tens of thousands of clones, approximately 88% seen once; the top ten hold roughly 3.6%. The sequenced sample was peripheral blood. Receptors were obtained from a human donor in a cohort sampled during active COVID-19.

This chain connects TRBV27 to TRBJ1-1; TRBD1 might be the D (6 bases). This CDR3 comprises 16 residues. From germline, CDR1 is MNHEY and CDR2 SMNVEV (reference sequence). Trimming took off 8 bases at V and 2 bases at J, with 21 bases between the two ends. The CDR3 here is CASAWDTTRFNTEAFF. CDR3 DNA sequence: TGTGCCAGCGCGTGGGACACCACCCGGTTTAACACTGAAGCTTTCTTT.

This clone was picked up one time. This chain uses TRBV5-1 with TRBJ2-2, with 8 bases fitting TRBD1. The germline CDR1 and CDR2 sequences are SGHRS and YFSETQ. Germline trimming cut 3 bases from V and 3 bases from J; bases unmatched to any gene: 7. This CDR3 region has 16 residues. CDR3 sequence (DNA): TGCGCCAGCAGCTGGCAGGGGGCCGGAGACACCGGGGAGCTGTTTTTT. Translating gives CASSWQGAGDTGELFF.

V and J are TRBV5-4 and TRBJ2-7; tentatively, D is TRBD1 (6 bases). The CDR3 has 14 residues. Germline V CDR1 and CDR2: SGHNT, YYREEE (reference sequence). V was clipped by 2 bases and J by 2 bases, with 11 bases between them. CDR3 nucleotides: TGTGCCAGCAGCTTACAGGGTGTTCCCTACGAGCAGTACTTC. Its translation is CASSLQGVPYEQYF. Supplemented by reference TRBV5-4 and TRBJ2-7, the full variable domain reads ETGVTQSPTHLIKTRGQQVTLRCSSQSGHNTVSWYQQALGQGPQFIFQYYREEENGRGNFPPRFSGLQFPNYSSELNVNALELDDSALYLCASSLQGVPYEQYFGPGTRLTVT.

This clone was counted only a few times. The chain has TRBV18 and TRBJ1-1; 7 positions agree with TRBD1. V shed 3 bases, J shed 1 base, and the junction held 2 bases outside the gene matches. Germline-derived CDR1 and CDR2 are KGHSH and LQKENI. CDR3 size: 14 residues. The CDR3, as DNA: TGTGCCAGCTCACCCGGGACAGAGAACACTGAAGCTTTCTTT. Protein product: CASSPGTENTEAFF.

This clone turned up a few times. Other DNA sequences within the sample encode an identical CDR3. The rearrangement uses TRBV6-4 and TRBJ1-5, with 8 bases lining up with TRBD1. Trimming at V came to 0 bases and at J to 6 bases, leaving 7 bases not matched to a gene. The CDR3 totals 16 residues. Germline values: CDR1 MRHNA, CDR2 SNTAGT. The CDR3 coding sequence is TGTGCCAGCAGTGACTCGTGGCATACAGGGGGTCAGCCCCAGCATTTT. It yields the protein CASSDSWHTGGQPQHF.

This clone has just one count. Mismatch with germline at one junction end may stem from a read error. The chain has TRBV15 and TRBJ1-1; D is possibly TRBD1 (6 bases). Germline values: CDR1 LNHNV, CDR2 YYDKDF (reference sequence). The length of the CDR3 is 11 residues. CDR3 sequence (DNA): TGTGCCACCAGCGGGGACACCGAAGCTTTCTTT. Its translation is CATSGDTEAFF.

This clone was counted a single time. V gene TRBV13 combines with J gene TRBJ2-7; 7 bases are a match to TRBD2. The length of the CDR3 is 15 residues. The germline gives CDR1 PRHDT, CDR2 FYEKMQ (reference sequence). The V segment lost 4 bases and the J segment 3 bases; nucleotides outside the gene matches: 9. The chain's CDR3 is CASSSSGTGGYEQYF. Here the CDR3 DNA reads TGTGCCAGCAGCTCCTCCGGGACGGGGGGCTACGAGCAGTACTTC.

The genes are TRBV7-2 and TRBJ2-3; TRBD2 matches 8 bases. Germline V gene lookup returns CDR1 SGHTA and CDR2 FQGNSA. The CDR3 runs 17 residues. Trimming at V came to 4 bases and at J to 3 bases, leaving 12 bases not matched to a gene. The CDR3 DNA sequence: TGTGCCAGCAGCTCGAGAGGCGGGGGGCCCCAAACAGATACGCAGTATTTT. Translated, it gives CASSSRGGGPQTDTQYF.

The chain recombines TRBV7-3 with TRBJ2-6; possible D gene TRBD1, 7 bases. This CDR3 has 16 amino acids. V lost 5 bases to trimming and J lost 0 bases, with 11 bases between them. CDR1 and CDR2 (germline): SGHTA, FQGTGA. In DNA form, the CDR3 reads TGTGCCAGCAGCCCAGGGGGGTCCTCTGGGGCCAACGTCCTGACTTTC. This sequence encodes CASSPGGSSGANVLTF.

The CDR3, as DNA: TGTGCCAGCAGCTTAGTTTCGGTCGGGGAGCAGTTCTTC. This encodes CASSLVSVGEQFF. V and J are TRBV7-2 and TRBJ2-1; D gene unclear. Germline CDR1 and CDR2: SGHTA and FQGNSA. The CDR3 is 13 residues long. The V end was cut by 1 base, the J end by 10 bases, with 11 bases between.

CDR3 sequence: CASSDAGTAPVETQYF. The DNA for the CDR3 is TGTGCCAGCAGTGACGCCGGGACAGCGCCCGTGGAGACCCAGTACTTC. This chain connects TRBV6-1 to TRBJ2-5; 7 bases agree with TRBD1. The CDR3 has 16 residues. The germline V gene encodes CDR1 MNHNS and CDR2 SASEGT. The V gene end was trimmed by 3 bases and the J gene end by 5 bases; junction bases not matched to a gene: 12.

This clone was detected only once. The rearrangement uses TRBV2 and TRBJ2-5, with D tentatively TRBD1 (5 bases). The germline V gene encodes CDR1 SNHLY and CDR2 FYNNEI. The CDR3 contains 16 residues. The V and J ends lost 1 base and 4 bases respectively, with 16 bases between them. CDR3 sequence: CASSEVPRVRGETQYF. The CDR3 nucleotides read TGTGCCAGCAGTGAAGTCCCCAGGGTTAGGGGAGAGACCCAGTACTTC.

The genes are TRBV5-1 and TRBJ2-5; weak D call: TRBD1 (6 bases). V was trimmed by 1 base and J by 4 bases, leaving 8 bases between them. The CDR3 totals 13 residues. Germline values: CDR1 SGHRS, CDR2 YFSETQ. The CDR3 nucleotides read TGCGCCAGCAGCTTGTCAGGGGCAGAGACCCAGTACTTC. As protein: CASSLSGAETQYF.

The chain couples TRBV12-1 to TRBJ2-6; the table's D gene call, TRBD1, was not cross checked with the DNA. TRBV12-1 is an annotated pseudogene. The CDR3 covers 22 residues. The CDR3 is CASSVPGQDVAWSEAGANVLTF. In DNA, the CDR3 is TGTGCCAGCAGCGTTCCGGGACAGGACGTAGCGTGGTCAGAAGCGGGGGCCAACGTCCTGACTTTC.